The present TCR beta chain was sequenced within a study of neurological immune-mediated disorders. CDR1 is MNHNY and CDR2 is SVGAGI in the germline V gene (reference sequence). This CDR3 has 18 amino acids. Trimming took off 4 bases at V and 4 bases at J, with 23 bases between the two ends. The sample's time point: longitudinal time-point 1 (baseline). PBMCs stored at -80 C, numbering 2 million, were the origin of the unsorted libraries. This clonotype was seen at least ten times. Synthesis of cDNA was accomplished via 5'RACE employing 10-nucleotide random UMIs. In TCRdb, the 5' RACE reads were re-called with MiXCR into one record per CDR3 protein. The sample records some 54,000 distinct CDR3 sequences, around a tenth being singletons.

The sequence derives from a male donor with HTLV-1-associated myelopathy (HAM/TSP). Specimen: PBMCs. The chain has TRBV6-6 and TRBJ1-5; possibly TRBD1 for D (6 bases). CDR3 sequence: CASSFRPGGAVNNQPQHF. The DNA of the CDR3 is TGTGCCAGCAGTTTCAGACCTGGGGGCGCGGTGAATAATCAGCCCCAGCATTTT.